This T cell receptor beta chain was sequenced for a study of cytomegalovirus exposure and HLA in healthy donors. Amplification used 60 Vbeta primers and 13 Jbeta primers. Authors' analysis steps: Approximately 12 million of 70 million to 80 million unique TCR beta chains were shared, per a later count. The protocol was immunoSEQ multiplex PCR, while the TCRdb copy is restricted to in-frame clones and leaves out a portion. The V and J calls and clone size come from that table; D and trimming were worked out from the DNA. The sample has about 210,000 clones; 81% are singletons. From germline, CDR1 is SGHTA and CDR2 FQGNSA. This CDR3 has 14 amino acids. With 1 base removed from V and 3 bases from J, the gap between germline ends came to 10 bases.

The receptor's source is a man aged 40-50 years in good health and CMV-seropositive. Sample: PBMCs. The J gene is TRBJ2-7, the V gene TRBV7-2, with D tentatively TRBD1 (5 bases). The CDR3 DNA follows: TGTGCCAGCAGCTTAGACCCGCAGGGCTACGAGCAGTACTTC. It translates to CASSLDPQGYEQYF. The full variable domain, with the rest looked up from reference TRBV7-2 and TRBJ2-7, is GAGVSQSPSNKVTEKGKDVELRCDPISGHTALYWYRQSLGQGLEFLIYFQGNSAPDKSGLPSDRFSAERTGGSVSTLTIQRTQQEDSAVYLCASSLDPQGYEQYFGPGTRLTVT.